One sample yielded the 26 T cell receptor beta chains listed below, sequenced in a study of vaccination and CD4 T cells after COVID-19. The sample's treatment: roughly 11-day PBMC culture with coronavirus spike peptide pools or control peptides (ViraFEST assay). The Oncomine TCR Beta short-read assay was applied to DNA of cultured CD4+ T cells. Each CDR3 protein gets one entry after TCRdb re-called the PCR reads with MiXCR. The sample contains 15,000 to 20,000 distinct CDR3 sequences, 52% of which appear only once. These TCRs are of unknown antigen specificity. Sequenced material: CD4+ T cells from blood, cultured in vitro. These receptors all stem from a human donor who had recovered from COVID-19.

This chain links TRBV6-5 with TRBJ2-1; the match to TRBD2 covers 8 bases. Trimming took 0 bases from V and 7 from J; bases not matched to a gene: 5. The CDR3 loop spans 15 amino acids. In germline, CDR1 is MNHEY, CDR2 SVGAGI. This CDR3 is CASSYSTGGRNEQFF. The CDR3 nucleotides read TGTGCCAGCAGTTACTCGACGGGGGGGCGGAATGAGCAGTTCTTC.

J is TRBJ2-3 and V is TRBV12-3 or TRBV12-4; 14 nucleotides agree with TRBD2. V was clipped by 5 bases and J by 4 bases; unmatched bases: 5. This CDR3 has 16 amino acids. CDR3 protein: CASSRGLAGVADTQYF. The CDR3 DNA reads as TGTGCCAGCAGTCGGGGACTAGCGGGGGTAGCAGATACGCAGTATTTT.

This chain connects TRBV2 to TRBJ1-2; no clear D. Germline CDR1 SNHLY, CDR2 FYNNEI. Trimming took 5 bases from V and 5 from J, leaving 12 bases between them. This CDR3 region has 13 residues. CDR3 bases: TGTGCCAGCAGTCCTTGGATCCAATATGGCTACACCTTC. It is translated as CASSPWIQYGYTF.

This rearrangement joins TRBV7-9 to TRBJ2-7; tentatively, D is TRBD1 (5 bases). The CDR3 covers 11 residues. Trimming took 5 bases from V and 3 from J, leaving 5 bases between them. Germline V gives CDR1 SEHNR, CDR2 FQNEAQ (reference sequence). The CDR3, as DNA: TGTGCCAGCAGCAGGGGCTACGAGCAGTACTTC. Its protein product is CASSRGYEQYF.

In its sample, this clonotype ranks as medium-sized. The V and J genes are TRBV11-3 and TRBJ2-1; tentative D call: TRBD1 (5 bases). This CDR3 has 14 residues. Trimming took off 4 bases at V and 3 bases at J, with 10 bases between the two ends. Germline V gene data show CDR1 as SGHNT and CDR2 as YENEEA. CDR3 sequence (DNA): TGTGCCAGCAGCTACCCAGGGATCTACAATGAGCAGTTCTTC. Translating gives CASSYPGIYNEQFF.

This chain connects TRBV5-1 to TRBJ2-3; TRBD1 matches 9 bases. Germline V gene sequence: CDR1 SGHRS, CDR2 YFSETQ. The J segment lost 0 bases and the V segment lost 3 bases, leaving 2 bases of the junction unmatched. The CDR3 runs to 15 residues. The CDR3 here is CASSWTGDSTDTQYF. The CDR3 DNA reads as TGCGCCAGCAGCTGGACAGGGGATAGCACAGATACGCAGTATTTT.

CDR3 sequence: CASSRTGGGNYGYTF. CDR3 DNA: TGTGCCAGCAGTCGGACTGGGGGGGGGAACTATGGCTACACCTTC. The chain couples TRBV6-1 to TRBJ1-2, with D possibly matching TRBD1 (5 bases). Germline loops: CDR1 MNHNS, CDR2 SASEGT. The CDR3 is made up of 15 amino acids. V was clipped by 5 bases and J by 2 bases, with 15 bases between them.

The V gene is TRBV7-9, the J gene TRBJ2-3, with 10 bases aligning to TRBD2. The V gene end was trimmed by 5 bases and the J gene end by 2 bases; junction bases not matched to a gene: 10. This CDR3 spans 17 amino acids. Germline-derived CDR1 and CDR2 are SEHNR and FQNEAQ (reference sequence). This CDR3 is CASSPRIAGGHTDTQYF. For the CDR3, the DNA is TGTGCCAGCAGCCCTCGGATAGCGGGAGGTCACACAGATACGCAGTATTTT.

V is TRBV7-2 and J is TRBJ2-5, with D possibly being TRBD2 (5 bases). Trimming shortened V by 2 bases and J by 5 bases, and 12 bases separated the two germline ends. The germline CDR1 and CDR2 sequences are SGHTA and FQGNSA. This CDR3 comprises 14 residues. The CDR3 spells CASSLSLAAETQYF. The CDR3 nucleotides read TGTGCCAGCAGCTTATCCCTAGCCGCGGAGACCCAGTACTTC. Looking up the rest from reference TRBV7-2 and TRBJ2-5 gives the full variable domain: GAGVSQSPSNKVTEKGKDVELRCDPISGHTALYWYRQSLGQGLEFLIYFQGNSAPDKSGLPSDRFSAERTGGSVSTLTIQRTQQEDSAVYLCASSLSLAAETQYFGPGTRLLVL.

This chain connects TRBV10-2 to TRBJ1-2; 7 bases match TRBD1. V dropped 4 bases and J dropped 8; count of bases not matched to a gene: 4. Germline CDR1 reads WSHSY; CDR2 reads SAAADI. The CDR3 loop spans 12 amino acids. The CDR3 spells CASSGDREGYTF. The CDR3 nucleotides read TGCGCCAGCAGTGGAGACAGGGAAGGCTACACCTTC.

This chain uses TRBV7-9 with TRBJ1-5, with D perhaps matching TRBD1 (5 bases). Germline V gene data show CDR1 as SEHNR and CDR2 as FQNEAQ (reference sequence). This CDR3 comprises 14 residues. The V end lost 1 base, the J end lost 7 bases, and 11 bases lay between the germline ends. CDR3 amino acids: CASSLEGLGQPQHF. CDR3 coding DNA: TGTGCCAGCAGCTTAGAGGGGTTGGGGCAGCCCCAGCATTTT.

The gene calls are TRBV6-2 or TRBV6-3 and TRBJ2-3, with TRBD2 matching over 12 bases. The germline gives CDR1 MNHEY, CDR2 SVGEGT. Trimming at V came to 5 bases and at J to 5 bases, leaving 8 bases not matched to a gene. The CDR3 is made up of 16 amino acids. For the CDR3, the DNA is TGTGCCAGCAGTGCAAACGAACTAGCGGGAGGAGATACGCAGTATTTT. It specifies CASSANELAGGDTQYF.

The chain uses TRBV2 and TRBJ1-3, with 12 bases that match TRBD1. The CDR3 contains 16 residues. Germline CDR1 is SNHLY and CDR2 is FYNNEI. With 7 bases clipped from V and 3 bases from J, the junction kept 7 bases outside the gene matches. In DNA form, the CDR3 reads TGTGCCAGCACCATCGGGACAGGGGGCTTTGGAAACACCATATATTTT. Its translation is CASTIGTGGFGNTIYF.

This clonotype is a singleton in its sample. This sequence joins TRBV20-1 and TRBJ2-1, with 10 bases lining up with TRBD2. The CDR3 is 15 amino acids. With 5 bases clipped from V and 5 bases from J, the junction kept 9 bases outside the gene matches. Germline assignment: CDR1 DFQATT and CDR2 SNEGSKA (reference sequence). CDR3 bases: TGCAGTGCTTCCCACGGGACTAGCGTGAACAATGAGCAGTTCTTC. Translation gives CSASHGTSVNNEQFF.

This chain connects TRBV7-9 to TRBJ1-1, with D uncertain. Germline V CDR1 and CDR2: SEHNR, FQNEAQ (reference sequence). The CDR3 consists of 14 residues. Trimming removed 2 bases at V and 11 bases at J, with 18 bases between. The CDR3 loop is CASSLSLEPGSAFF. The CDR3 DNA follows: TGTGCCAGCAGCTTAAGTTTGGAACCGGGGTCCGCTTTCTTT.

J is TRBJ2-1 and V is TRBV20-1; D is unresolved. The germline V gene has CDR1 DFQATT and CDR2 SNEGSKA (reference sequence). CDR3 length: 12 amino acids. Trimming took off 5 bases at V and 3 bases at J, with 8 bases between the two ends. CDR3 in DNA: TGCAGTGCTCCCCGCGGCTACAATGAGCAGTTCTTC. Its translation: CSAPRGYNEQFF.

This clonotype was seen a handful of times. V and J are TRBV19 and TRBJ1-2; D not resolved. V was clipped by 4 bases and J by 1 base, with 10 bases between them. Germline assignment: CDR1 LNHDA and CDR2 SQIVND (reference sequence). The CDR3 covers 14 residues. The CDR3 sequence is CASSTTRSNYGYTF. CDR3 in DNA: TGTGCCAGTAGTACTACCAGGAGTAACTATGGCTACACCTTC.

This clonotype was seen only a few times. This rearrangement joins TRBV12-3 or TRBV12-4 to TRBJ1-2; TRBD1 is a possible D gene (6 bases). Trimming stripped 0 bases from V and 6 bases from J, with 17 bases between. This CDR3 region has 16 residues. The chain's CDR3 is CASSLALGQPLHGYTF. In nucleotides, the CDR3 is TGTGCCAGCAGTTTAGCGCTTGGACAGCCCCTCCATGGCTACACCTTC.

The rearrangement joins TRBV4-1 to TRBJ1-2, with D unresolved. CDR1 and CDR2 (germline): MGHRA, YSYEKL. CDR3 size: 17 residues. Trimming cost V 0 bases and J 0 bases, with 14 bases left between them. CDR3 region: CASSQETRRRANYGYTF. The CDR3 coding sequence is TGCGCCAGCAGCCAAGAGACCCGGAGGCGAGCTAACTATGGCTACACCTTC.

This clonotype was recorded a few times. This CDR3 is CASSPPGRTIYF. The CDR3 DNA reads as TGTGCCAGCAGCCCTCCAGGGCGCACCATATATTTT. The genes are TRBV7-2 and TRBJ1-3; maybe TRBD1 (5 bases). The germline V gene encodes CDR1 SGHTA and CDR2 FQGNSA. The CDR3 is 12 residues long. V was clipped by 5 bases and J by 9 bases, with 11 bases between them.

This clonotype turned up a few times. The chain uses TRBV18 and TRBJ2-5; D is undetermined. V lost 3 bases, J lost 0 bases, and 2 bases lay in between. Germline CDR1 is KGHSH and CDR2 is LQKENI. CDR3 length equals 12 residues. In nucleotides, the CDR3 is TGTGCCAGCTCACCGAACCAAGAGACCCAGTACTTC. This sequence encodes CASSPNQETQYF.

This clonotype turned up a few times. V gene TRBV28 combines with J gene TRBJ2-5; D remains ambiguous. This CDR3 has 13 residues. Germline V gene lookup returns CDR1 MDHEN and CDR2 SYDVKM. Trimming shortened V by 6 bases and J by 1 base, and 9 bases separated the two germline ends. The DNA of the CDR3 is TGTGCCAGCAGGGCGGCTTTCCAAGAGACCCAGTACTTC. This encodes CASRAAFQETQYF.

V is TRBV28 and J is TRBJ1-1, with 7 bases that match TRBD1. V shed 4 bases and J 5 bases; nucleotides not matched to a gene: 7. The germline V gene has CDR1 MDHEN and CDR2 SYDVKM. The CDR3 totals 14 residues. Written as DNA, the CDR3 is TGTGCCAGCAGTTCACAGGGGATTAGAACTGAAGCTTTCTTT. It translates to CASSSQGIRTEAFF.

V is TRBV2 and J is TRBJ2-7; possible D gene TRBD1, 6 bases. The CDR3 is 14 residues long. Germline CDR1 reads SNHLY; CDR2 reads FYNNEI. Deletions cut 6 bases from V and 12 bases from J, with 24 bases between. The CDR3 bases are TGTGCCAGCAGCCCCGACAGGACCCCTAACCCCCGGTACTTC. This gives the protein CASSPDRTPNPRYF.

The chain has TRBV7-6 and TRBJ2-5; D is unresolved. The V gene lost 2 bases and the J gene lost 7 bases, with 11 bases spanning the gap. Germline CDR1 and CDR2: SGHVS and FNYEAQ. The length of the CDR3 is 13 residues. CDR3: CASSLPKVPTQYF. The CDR3 region has the DNA TGTGCCAGCAGCTTACCGAAAGTCCCGACCCAGTACTTC.

The chain combines TRBV27 with TRBJ2-2, with D perhaps matching TRBD2 (5 bases). V was trimmed by 4 bases and J by 5 bases, leaving 11 bases between them. Germline V CDR1 and CDR2: MNHEY, SMNVEV (reference sequence). This CDR3 has 14 amino acids. In DNA form, the CDR3 reads TGTGCCAGCAGTTCCCGGAGGCGGACCGGGGAGCTGTTTTTT. Its translation is CASSSRRRTGELFF.